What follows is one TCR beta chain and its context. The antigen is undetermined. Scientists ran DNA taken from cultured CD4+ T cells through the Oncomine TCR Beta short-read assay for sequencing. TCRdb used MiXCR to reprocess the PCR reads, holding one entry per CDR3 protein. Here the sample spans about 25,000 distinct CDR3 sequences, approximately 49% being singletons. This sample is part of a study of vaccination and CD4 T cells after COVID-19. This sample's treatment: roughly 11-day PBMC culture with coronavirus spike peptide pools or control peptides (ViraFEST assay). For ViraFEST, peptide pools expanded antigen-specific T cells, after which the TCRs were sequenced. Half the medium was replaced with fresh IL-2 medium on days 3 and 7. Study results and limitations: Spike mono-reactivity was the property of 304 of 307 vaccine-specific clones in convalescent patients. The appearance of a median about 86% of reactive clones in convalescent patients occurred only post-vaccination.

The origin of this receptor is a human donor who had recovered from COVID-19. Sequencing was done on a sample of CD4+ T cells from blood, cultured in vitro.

In nucleotides, the CDR3 is TGTGCCAGCAGTTTAAGAACTGAAGCTTTCTTT. Protein: CASSLRTEAFF. This chain joins TRBV28 and TRBJ1-1; D not certain. V lost 2 bases and J 5 bases, leaving 3 bases between the germline ends. The CDR3 is 11 residues long. From germline, CDR1 is MDHEN and CDR2 SYDVKM.